These T cell receptor beta chains were read from a single sample in a study of patients and donors after allogeneic stem cell transplantation. MiXCR, run by TCRdb on the RT-PCR reads, gives a single entry per CDR3 protein. Of about 23,000 distinct CDR3 sequences in the sample, about 30% were seen once. The sequencing sample was made of blood, either unsorted or a sorted T cell fraction (not recorded which). These receptors originate from a human donor who was either an allogeneic HSCT recipient or a stem cell or donor lymphocyte infusion donor (not recorded which). It is not recorded whose cells these are; they may come from a transplant donor. Each CDR3 is given without its conserved first and last residue. The order of the fields is CDR3 length, V gene, CDR3 protein.

13	TRBV20-1	SARDGAGGHDEQF
12	TRBV7-2	ASSYSVAGNGYT
11	TRBV29-1	SVESGLNTEAF
11	TRBV24-1	ATSLTGGTEAF
16	TRBV7-2	ASSLAPLAGGSTDTQY
13	TRBV28	ASSLGGPPLYGYT
15	TRBV28	ASSLSPTGTGFFGYT
10	TRBV7-3	ASSLIRGEQF
13	TRBV9	ASSVGGTSVYEQY
11	TRBV28	ASSLKGGYGYT
11	TRBV12-3/TRBV12-4	ARSSDYDYGYT
12	TRBV29-1	SARDRGQNQPQH
13	TRBV27	ASSLYGEIYNEQF
13	TRBV7-2	ASSPQTVSNSPLH
13	TRBV10-3	AISLDRGNNSPLH
14	TRBV20-1	SAAETSGGRGDTQY
9	TRBV6-5	AIGRKGGYT
12	TRBV7-9	ASSLAILSYGYT
9	TRBV2	ASSVGETQY
12	TRBV6-2/TRBV6-3	ASSYAGASYEQY
12	TRBV20-1	SASWPLSGYGYT
11	TRBV20-1	SARDRTSGKLF
13	TRBV12-3/TRBV12-4	ASSLGGKPFQPQH
15	TRBV7-3	ASSPSPLAGGRDTQY
13	TRBV12-3/TRBV12-4	ASRRAGSSNTEAF
13	TRBV20-1	SALGLAGLENTQY
13	TRBV7-9	ASSPGPPDNEKLF
10	TRBV20-1	SASRGEETQY
14	TRBV3-1	ASSFRDRWTLDGYT
10	TRBV20-1	SAGQHVTEAF
10	TRBV20-1	SARPSTDTQY
12	TRBV20-1	SAPRPAATDTQY
11	TRBV6-5	ASSYGRDTEAF
10	TRBV6-2/TRBV6-3	ASSSRTGGYT
9	TRBV29-1	SVERGETQY
12	TRBV7-2	ASSLGPENQPQH
14	TRBV6-6	ASSILTEDSNQPQH
12	TRBV6-5	ASTKGALNTEAF
12	TRBV4-3	ASSYWWRSDEQY
12	TRBV24-1	ATSDLVSGGAQF
14	TRBV4-2	ASSQGDSGVQETQY
12	TRBV12-3/TRBV12-4	ASTAGRAQETQY
13	TRBV5-4	ASRTQGPFTDTQY
9	TRBV6-1	ASSVRLPLH
11	TRBV6-5	ASSYSVNSPLH
12	TRBV28	ASSTGVSPDEQF
12	TRBV28	ASRGTGDGNTIY
11	TRBV10-3	AIRGTSGVEQF
15	TRBV7-9	ASSPGRVRGLENTIY
13	TRBV5-1	ASSLGPTGEAGYT
13	TRBV5-4	ASTQGSSGANVLT
15	TRBV5-1	ASSELDRGFLTGELF